The 10 T cell receptor beta chains given below trace back to one sample, sequenced in a study of shared T cell receptors in the human thymus. This table comes from immunoSEQ multiplex PCR, and its TCRdb copy is limited to in-frame clones, with some not included. The sample lists hundreds of thousands of clones; approximately 87% were seen once. These sequences were also reported in another study, on human thymus T cells.

What was sequenced was thymocytes. All receptors come from a boy under two years old with a congenital heart defect.

The rearrangement uses TRBV9 and TRBJ2-1, with TRBD1 identical over 9 bases. CDR3 size: 15 residues. Germline V lookup: CDR1 SGDLS, CDR2 YYNGEE. Germline trimming cut 4 bases from V and 5 bases from J; bases unmatched to any gene: 7. The CDR3 coding sequence is TGTGCCAGCAGCCTTGGGACAGGGACCCACAATGAGCAGTTCTTC. This gives the protein CASSLGTGTHNEQFF.

V and J are TRBV29-1 and TRBJ2-2; 10 positions agree with TRBD2. This CDR3 contains 14 residues. Germline CDR1 is SQVTM and CDR2 is ANQGSEA. V dropped 7 bases and J dropped 8; count of bases not matched to a gene: 10. In DNA form, the CDR3 reads TGCAGCGCTTGGACTAGCGGTTGGGTAGGGGAGCTGTTTTTT. It is translated as CSAWTSGWVGELFF.

This clone came up once. The chain is built from TRBV7-6 and TRBJ1-4, with 8 nucleotides matching TRBD1. Germline V gene sequence: CDR1 SGHVS, CDR2 FNYEAQ. The CDR3 runs to 18 residues. The J segment lost 2 bases and the V segment lost 2 bases, leaving 10 bases of the junction unmatched. CDR3 bases: TGTGCCAGCAGCTTAACAGGGGGAGAGATAGCGACTAATGAAAAACTGTTTTTT. Translating gives CASSLTGGEIATNEKLFF. The complete variable domain, with remaining parts taken from reference TRBV7-6 and TRBJ1-4, reads GAGVSQSPRYKVTKRGQDVALRCDPISGHVSLYWYRQALGQGPEFLTYFNYEAQQDKSGLPNDRFSAERPEGSISTLTIQRTEQRDSAMYRCASSLTGGEIATNEKLFFGSGTQLSVL.

This chain links TRBV15 with TRBJ2-7; the D gene is possibly TRBD2 (6 bases). V lost 6 bases to trimming and J lost 2 bases, with 11 bases between them. The CDR3 loop spans 13 amino acids. Germline CDR1 reads LNHNV; CDR2 reads YYDKDF (reference sequence). In nucleotides, the CDR3 is TGTGCCACCAGTGACGGGAGTACCTACGAGCAGTACTTC. Its translation: CATSDGSTYEQYF. Combining the CDR3 with reference TRBV15 and TRBJ2-7 gives the whole variable domain DAMVIQNPRYQVTQFGKPVTLSCSQTLNHNVMYWYQQKSSQAPKLLFHYYDKDFNNEADTPDNFQSRRPNTSFCFLDIRSPGLGDTAMYLCATSDGSTYEQYFGPGTRLTVT.

This clone was recorded only once. This chain connects TRBV6-5 to TRBJ2-3; D unresolved. Germline assignment: CDR1 MNHEY and CDR2 SVGAGI. The CDR3 totals 12 residues. V lost 6 bases and J 3 bases, leaving 7 bases between the germline ends. CDR3 amino acids: CASSPPTDTQYF. In DNA form, the CDR3 reads TGTGCCAGCAGCCCCCCAACAGATACGCAGTATTTT.

V gene TRBV28 combines with J gene TRBJ2-5; 8 bases map to TRBD1. V lost 5 bases to trimming and J lost 5 bases; unmatched junction nucleotides: 4. Germline V CDR1 and CDR2: MDHEN, SYDVKM. CDR3 length: 13 residues. CDR3 DNA sequence: TGTGCCAGCAGTCCTGACAGGGGTGAGACCCAGTACTTC. Its translation: CASSPDRGETQYF.

V gene TRBV28 combines with J gene TRBJ2-1; 9 bases match TRBD2. The CDR3 is made up of 15 amino acids. V lost 2 bases to trimming and J lost 7 bases; unmatched junction nucleotides: 6. CDR1 and CDR2 (germline): MDHEN, SYDVKM. The CDR3 sequence: CASSLAGGPGNEQFF. The DNA of the CDR3 is TGTGCCAGCAGTTTAGCGGGAGGGCCGGGAAATGAGCAGTTCTTC.

The chain couples TRBV6-4 to TRBJ2-3, with D possibly matching TRBD1 (5 bases). The CDR3 is 13 amino acids. Per germline, CDR1 MRHNA and CDR2 SNTAGT. The V gene lost 3 bases and the J gene lost 2 bases, with 6 bases spanning the gap. The CDR3 here is CASSEGPTDTQYF. The CDR3 DNA follows: TGTGCCAGCAGTGAGGGGCCCACAGATACGCAGTATTTT.

The J gene is TRBJ2-6, the V gene TRBV5-6, with 12 bases identical to TRBD1. CDR3 length equals 18 residues. The V segment lost 3 bases and the J segment 2 bases; nucleotides outside the gene matches: 6. Germline CDR1 is SGHDT and CDR2 is YYEEEE. The CDR3 spells CASSSRDRGLTGANVLTF. The DNA for the CDR3 is TGTGCCAGCAGCTCCCGGGACAGGGGGCTTACTGGGGCCAACGTCCTGACTTTC.

The chain uses TRBV30 and TRBJ2-1; the D gene is possibly TRBD2 (5 bases). The CDR3 is 19 amino acids. Germline V CDR1 and CDR2: GTSNPN, SVGIG (reference sequence). Trimming left V 8 bases short and J 7 bases short, with 36 bases between. The CDR3 loop reads CAGSIGKRSPGNDRNEQFF. CDR3 DNA sequence: TGTGCCGGATCCATCGGGAAGCGATCACCAGGAAATGATAGGAATGAGCAGTTCTTC.